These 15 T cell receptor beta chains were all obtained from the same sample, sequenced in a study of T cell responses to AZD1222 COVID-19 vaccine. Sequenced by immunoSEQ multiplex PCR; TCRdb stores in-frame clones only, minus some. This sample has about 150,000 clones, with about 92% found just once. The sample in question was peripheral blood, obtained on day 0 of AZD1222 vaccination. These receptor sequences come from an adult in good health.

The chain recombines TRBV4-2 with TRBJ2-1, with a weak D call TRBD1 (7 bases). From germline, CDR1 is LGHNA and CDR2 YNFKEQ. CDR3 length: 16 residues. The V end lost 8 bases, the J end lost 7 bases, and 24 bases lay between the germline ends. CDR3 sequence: CASGVPGRGAKNEQFF. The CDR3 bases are TGTGCCAGCGGGGTGCCGGGCAGGGGGGCCAAGAATGAGCAGTTCTTC.

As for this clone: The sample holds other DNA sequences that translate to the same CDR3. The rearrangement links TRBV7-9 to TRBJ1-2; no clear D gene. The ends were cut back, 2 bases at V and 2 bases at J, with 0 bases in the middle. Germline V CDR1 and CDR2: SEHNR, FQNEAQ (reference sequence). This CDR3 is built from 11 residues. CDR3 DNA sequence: TGTGCCAGCAGCTTAAACTATGGCTACACCTTC. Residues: CASSLNYGYTF.

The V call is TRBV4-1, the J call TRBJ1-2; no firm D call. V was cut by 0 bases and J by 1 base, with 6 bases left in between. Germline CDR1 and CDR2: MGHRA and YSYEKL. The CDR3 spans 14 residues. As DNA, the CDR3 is TGCGCCAGCAGCCAAGAACTAGTTAACTATGGCTACACCTTC. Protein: CASSQELVNYGYTF.

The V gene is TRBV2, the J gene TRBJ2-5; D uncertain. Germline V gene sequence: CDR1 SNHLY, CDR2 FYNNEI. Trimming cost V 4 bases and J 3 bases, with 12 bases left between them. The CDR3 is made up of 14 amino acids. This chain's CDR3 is CASSGEVWKETQYF. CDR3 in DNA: TGTGCCAGCAGTGGTGAGGTGTGGAAAGAGACCCAGTACTTC.

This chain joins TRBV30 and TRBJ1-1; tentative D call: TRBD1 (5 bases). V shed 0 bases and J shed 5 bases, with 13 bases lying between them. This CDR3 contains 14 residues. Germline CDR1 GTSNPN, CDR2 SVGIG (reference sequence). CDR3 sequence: CAWSVRGEGTEAFF. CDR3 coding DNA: TGTGCCTGGAGTGTACGCGGGGAGGGGACTGAAGCTTTCTTT.

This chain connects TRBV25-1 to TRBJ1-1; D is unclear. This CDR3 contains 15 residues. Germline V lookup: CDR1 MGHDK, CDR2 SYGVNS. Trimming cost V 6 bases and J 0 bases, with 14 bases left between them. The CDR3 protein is CASRRQRVMNTEAFF. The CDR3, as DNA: TGTGCCAGCAGGCGGCAACGCGTTATGAACACTGAAGCTTTCTTT.

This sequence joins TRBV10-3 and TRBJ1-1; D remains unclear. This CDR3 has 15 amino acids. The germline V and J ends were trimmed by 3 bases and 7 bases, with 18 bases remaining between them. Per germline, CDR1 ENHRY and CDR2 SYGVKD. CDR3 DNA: TGTGCCATCAGTGAAGGCTTCCGCCCGGAGTTTGAAGCTTTCTTT. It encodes CAISEGFRPEFEAFF.

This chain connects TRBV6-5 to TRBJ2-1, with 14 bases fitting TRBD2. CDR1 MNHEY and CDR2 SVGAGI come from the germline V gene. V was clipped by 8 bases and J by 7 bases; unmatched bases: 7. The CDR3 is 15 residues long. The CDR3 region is CASPRTSGGRNEQFF. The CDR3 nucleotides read TGTGCCAGCCCCCGGACTAGCGGGGGGAGGAATGAGCAGTTCTTC.

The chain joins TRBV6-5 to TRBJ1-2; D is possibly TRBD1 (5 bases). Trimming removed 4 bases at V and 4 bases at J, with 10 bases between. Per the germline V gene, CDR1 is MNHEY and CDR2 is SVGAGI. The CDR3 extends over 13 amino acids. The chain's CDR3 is CASSFDRIYGYTF. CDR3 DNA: TGTGCCAGCAGTTTCGACAGAATCTATGGCTACACCTTC.

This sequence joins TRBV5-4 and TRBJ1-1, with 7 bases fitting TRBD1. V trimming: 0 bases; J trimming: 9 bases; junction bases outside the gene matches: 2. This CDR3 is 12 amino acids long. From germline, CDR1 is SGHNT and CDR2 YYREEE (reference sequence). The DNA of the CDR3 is TGTGCCAGCAGCTTGGACAGGGGCAAAGCTTTCTTT. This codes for CASSLDRGKAFF.

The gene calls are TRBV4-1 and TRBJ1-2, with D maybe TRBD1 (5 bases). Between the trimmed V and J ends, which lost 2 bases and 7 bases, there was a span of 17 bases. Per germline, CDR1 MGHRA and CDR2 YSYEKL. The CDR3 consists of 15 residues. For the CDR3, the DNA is TGCGCCAGCAGCCAACCTAGGGACCCTAGGGGTGGCTACACCTTC. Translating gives CASSQPRDPRGGYTF.

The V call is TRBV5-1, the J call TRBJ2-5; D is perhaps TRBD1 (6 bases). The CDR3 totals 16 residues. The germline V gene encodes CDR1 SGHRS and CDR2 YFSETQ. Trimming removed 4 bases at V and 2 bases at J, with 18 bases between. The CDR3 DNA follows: TGCGCCAGCAGCCGTACAGGGAACATAAATCAAGAGACCCAGTACTTC. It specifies CASSRTGNINQETQYF.

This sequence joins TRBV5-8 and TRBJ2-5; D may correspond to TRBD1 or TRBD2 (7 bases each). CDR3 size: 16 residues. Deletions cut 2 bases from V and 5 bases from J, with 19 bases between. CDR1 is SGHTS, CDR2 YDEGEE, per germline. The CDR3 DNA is TGTGCCAGCAGCTTCCTCGGGGAGGGGGCATGGGAGACCCAGTACTTC. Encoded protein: CASSFLGEGAWETQYF.

The CDR3: CASSQERGSSYNSPLHF. The CDR3 nucleotides read TGCGCCAGCAGCCAGGAAAGGGGGAGCTCCTATAATTCACCCCTCCACTTT. The chain employs TRBV4-1 and TRBJ1-6; tentatively, D is TRBD1 (6 bases). CDR1 and CDR2 from the germline V gene are MGHRA and YSYEKL. The germline V and J ends were trimmed by 3 bases and 0 bases, with 12 bases remaining between them. The CDR3 is 17 amino acids.

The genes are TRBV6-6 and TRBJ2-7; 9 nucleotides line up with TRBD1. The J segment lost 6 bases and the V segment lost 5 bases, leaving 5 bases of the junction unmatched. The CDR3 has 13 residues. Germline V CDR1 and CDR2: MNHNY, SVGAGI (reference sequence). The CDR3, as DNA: TGTGCCAGCAGTGCCGGGACAGGGAGCGAGCAGTACTTC. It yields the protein CASSAGTGSEQYF.